This is a list of T cell receptor beta chains from one sample in a study of human T cells and chemical hapten exposure. TCRdb analysed the RACE reads with MiXCR anew, one entry per CDR3 protein. The sample carries just over 350,000 distinct CDR3 sequences, about 6% recorded once. Sequencing was performed on whole blood, taken in connection with sensitization to the hapten diphenylcyclopropenone (DPC). The receptor set was obtained from a woman between 18 and 29 years old with alopecia areata. Some clones in this sample may be carry-over from other donors' samples. CDR3s include the opening cysteine and the closing phenylalanine or tryptophan. D genes are given only for firm matches. A clone size is listed for some rows: how often the clone was seen (once, few, many), or a class if it is expanded.

clone_size	j_call	d_call	v_call	cdr3_length	cdr3_aa	cdr3_nt
-	TRBJ2-7	-	TRBV7-2	15	CASSISGTNSYEQYF	TGTGCCAGCAGCATCTCCGGGACAAATTCCTACGAGCAGTACTTC
-	TRBJ1-1	TRBD1	TRBV10-3	17	CAISGPQGGRQNTEAFF	TGTGCCATCAGTGGACCTCAGGGGGGACGGCAGAACACTGAAGCTTTCTTT
-	TRBJ2-7	-	TRBV12-3/TRBV12-4	16	CASSPGARGLSYEQYF	TGTGCCAGCAGTCCTGGGGCCCGGGGGCTGTCCTACGAGCAGTACTTC
-	TRBJ2-2	-	TRBV24-1	13	CATTRRGAGELFF	TGTGCCACCACCCGAAGAGGGGCCGGGGAGCTGTTTTTT
many	TRBJ2-1	-	TRBV5-1	16	CASLPCEEGVYNEQFF	TGCGCCAGCTTACCGTGTGAGGAGGGGGTCTACAATGAGCAGTTCTTC
many	TRBJ2-1	TRBD2	TRBV3-1	17	CASSPGLGKGLAGEQFF	TGTGCCAGCAGCCCCGGGCTCGGTAAAGGACTAGCGGGGGAGCAGTTCTTC
few	TRBJ2-3	TRBD1	TRBV12-3/TRBV12-4	15	CASTHRDRVTDTQYF	TGTGCCAGCACACACCGGGACAGGGTTACCGATACGCAGTATTTT
many	TRBJ2-5	-	TRBV14	13	CASSQERLGAQYF	TGTGCCAGCAGCCAAGAACGGCTCGGGGCCCAGTACTTC
many	TRBJ1-2	TRBD1	TRBV6-5	14	CASISGDRGFGYTF	TGTGCCAGCATAAGTGGGGACAGGGGTTTTGGCTACACCTTC
many	TRBJ2-1	TRBD2	TRBV12-3/TRBV12-4	17	CASSLAETSGGNNEQFF	TGTGCCAGCAGTTTAGCGGAGACTAGCGGGGGTAACAATGAGCAGTTCTTC
many	TRBJ2-1	TRBD2	TRBV29-1	13	CSVEVAGGNEQFF	TGCAGCGTTGAAGTAGCGGGGGGCAATGAGCAGTTCTTC